The next 27 T cell receptor beta chains were all read from a single sample in a study of T-cell reconstitution after alpha-beta-depleted transplantation in children. A library of TCRbeta sequences, prepared with unique molecular identifiers, was generated. TCRdb re-analysed the PCR reads in MiXCR, keeping a single row per CDR3 protein. The table shows roughly 200,000 distinct CDR3 sequences, with 6.6% occurring only once. Sequences were derived from PBMCs, sampled before TCRalphabeta/CD19-depleted stem cell transplant. Every receptor here comes from a boy aged 2 to 10 with acute lymphoblastic leukemia, due to receive a stem cell transplant.

This clonotype showed up many times. The CDR3 coding sequence is TGCGCCAGCAGCTTGGGACTAGCGGGAGGGCATGAGCAGTTCTTC. It yields the protein CASSLGLAGGHEQFF. The rearrangement uses TRBV5-1 and TRBJ2-1, with 14 bases fitting TRBD2. This CDR3 spans 15 amino acids. J was trimmed by 8 bases and V by 0 bases; bases with no gene match: 1. Germline-derived CDR1 and CDR2 are SGHRS and YFSETQ.

In this sample, this clonotype turned up many times. V gene TRBV10-2 combines with J gene TRBJ2-7, with a weak D call TRBD2 (5 bases). The CDR3 is made up of 14 amino acids. The ends were cut back, 3 bases at V and 4 bases at J, with 13 bases in the middle. Germline V gene data show CDR1 as WSHSY and CDR2 as SAAADI. CDR3 residues: CASSDGFSDYEQYF. CDR3 coding DNA: TGCGCCAGCAGTGACGGGTTTAGCGATTACGAGCAGTACTTC.

In this sample, this clonotype turned up many times. The J gene is TRBJ2-3, the V gene TRBV18, with D uncertain. Per germline, CDR1 KGHSH and CDR2 LQKENI. The CDR3 has 12 amino acids. Trimming removed 3 bases at V and 4 bases at J, with 5 bases between. DNA of the CDR3: TGTGCCAGCTCACCGGTGCCAGATACGCAGTATTTT. It yields the protein CASSPVPDTQYF. Combining the CDR3 with reference TRBV18 and TRBJ2-3 gives the whole variable domain NAGVMQNPRHLVRRRGQEARLRCSPMKGHSHVYWYRQLPEEGLKFMVYLQKENIIDESGMPKERFSAEFPKEGPSILRIQQVVRGDSAAYFCASSPVPDTQYFGPGTRLTVL.

This clonotype has a handful of counts. The rearrangement uses TRBV20-1 and TRBJ1-5, with 8 bases that match TRBD1. Germline-derived CDR1 and CDR2 are DFQATT and SNEGSKA (reference sequence). The V and J ends lost 5 bases and 6 bases, in that order; junction bases with no gene match: 9. CDR3 size: 14 residues. The CDR3 reads CSAPDRGRGQPQHF. The CDR3 region has the DNA TGCAGTGCTCCTGACAGGGGACGGGGTCAGCCCCAGCATTTT.

The chain has TRBV4-2 and TRBJ2-5; possibly TRBD1 for D (6 bases). Trimming shortened V by 3 bases and J by 5 bases, and 16 bases separated the two germline ends. CDR1 LGHNA and CDR2 YNFKEQ come from the germline V gene. This CDR3 comprises 15 residues. For the CDR3, the DNA is TGTGCCAGCAGCCATCGCGACACCCAGGGGGAGACCCAGTACTTC. It codes for CASSHRDTQGETQYF.

This clonotype was seen repeatedly, ten times or more. V and J are TRBV5-6 and TRBJ1-1; 7 bases fit TRBD1. Trimming cost V 4 bases and J 6 bases; bases outside gene matches: 9. This CDR3 comprises 14 residues. The V gene's germline CDR1 is SGHDT and CDR2 YYEEEE. The CDR3 sequence is CASSIPDREAEAFF. The CDR3 nucleotides read TGTGCCAGCAGCATACCCGACAGGGAGGCTGAAGCTTTCTTT. The full variable domain, in which reference TRBV5-6 and TRBJ1-1 provide the parts outside the CDR3, is DAGVTQSPTHLIKTRGQQVTLRCSPKSGHDTVSWYQQALGQGPQFIFQYYEEEERQRGNFPDRFSGHQFPNYSSELNVNALLLGDSALYLCASSIPDREAEAFFGQGTRLTVV.

Note on this clonotype: A much larger clone differs from this one at a single base, so this may be a read error. CDR3 loop: CASSQESKSGTQYF. The CDR3 DNA reads as TGCGCCAGCAGCCAAGAGTCCAAGTCGGGTACGCAGTATTTT. The chain couples TRBV4-3 to TRBJ2-3; D is unresolved. V was pared by 0 bases and J by 8 bases, with 12 bases between. Germline V gene lookup returns CDR1 LGHNA and CDR2 YSLEER. CDR3 size: 14 residues.

This clonotype was counted ten times or more. This sequence joins TRBV29-1 and TRBJ2-7; D is perhaps TRBD1 or TRBD2 (7 bases each). The CDR3 consists of 15 residues. Trimming removed 2 bases from V and 5 bases from J, with 19 bases in between. Germline CDR1 reads SQVTM; CDR2 reads ANQGSEA. The CDR3 bases are TGCAGCGTTGAATTGACCGCGACAGGGAGGGACGAGCAGTACTTC. As protein: CSVELTATGRDEQYF.

In this sample, this clonotype turned up many times. The rearrangement links TRBV4-3 to TRBJ1-1; 7 bases fit TRBD1. CDR3 length: 14 amino acids. Germline CDR1 is LGHNA and CDR2 is YSLEER. V lost 4 bases to trimming and J lost 4 bases; unmatched junction nucleotides: 6. The CDR3 bases are TGCGCCAGCAGCCCCACAGGGGTGGCCACTGAAGCTTTCTTT. It codes for CASSPTGVATEAFF.

Many counts were recorded for this clonotype. The chain has TRBV12-3 or TRBV12-4 and TRBJ2-1; 10 bases match TRBD2. J was trimmed by 5 bases and V by 5 bases; bases with no gene match: 6. The CDR3 covers 15 residues. The CDR3 is CASSVLAGRNNEQFF. Written as DNA, the CDR3 is TGTGCCAGCAGTGTACTAGCGGGGAGAAACAATGAGCAGTTCTTC.

The V call is TRBV4-1, the J call TRBJ2-7; 10 bases align to TRBD1. The CDR3 extends over 13 amino acids. The J segment lost 6 bases and the V segment lost 3 bases, leaving 2 bases of the junction unmatched. Germline CDR1 MGHRA, CDR2 YSYEKL. The CDR3 nucleotides are TGCGCCAGCAGCCACCGGGACAGGGGCGAGCAGTACTTC. Protein product: CASSHRDRGEQYF.

The V and J genes are TRBV6-2 or TRBV6-3 and TRBJ2-2; 10 nucleotides line up with TRBD2. Trimming removed 5 bases from V and 3 bases from J; junction bases left unmatched: 18. Germline-derived CDR1 and CDR2 are MNHEY and SVGEGT. The CDR3 sequence is 20 residues long. In DNA, the CDR3 is TGTGCCAGCAGTCCCCTCTTACTAGTAGCGGGAGGCCGACACACCGGGGAGCTGTTTTTT. This translates into CASSPLLLVAGGRHTGELFF.

A few counts support this clonotype. V gene TRBV7-9 combines with J gene TRBJ2-1, with D maybe TRBD2 (6 bases). Germline CDR1 SEHNR, CDR2 FQNEAQ (reference sequence). The germline V and J ends were trimmed by 9 bases and 7 bases, with 22 bases remaining between them. This CDR3 spans 15 amino acids. CDR3 sequence (DNA): TGTGCCAGTGAAGTGGTCGGCCTAGCGATGAATGAGCAGTTCTTC. This gives the protein CASEVVGLAMNEQFF.

This clonotype was recorded a few times. This rearrangement joins TRBV18 to TRBJ2-3; 10 bases map to TRBD2. Germline CDR1 reads KGHSH; CDR2 reads LQKENI. Trimming removed 1 base from V and 2 bases from J; junction bases left unmatched: 6. There are 17 residues in the CDR3. CDR3 DNA: TGTGCCAGCTCACCACTTAGCGGGGGGCCACACACAGATACGCAGTATTTT. Its protein product is CASSPLSGGPHTDTQYF.

The rearrangement uses TRBV28 and TRBJ2-1, with D possibly TRBD1 on 6 matching bases. The germline V and J ends were trimmed by 6 bases and 1 base, with 22 bases remaining between them. The germline CDR1 and CDR2 sequences are MDHEN and SYDVKM. This CDR3 region has 18 residues. CDR3 DNA: TGTGCCAGCAGACAGACTTTCAGGGGAGTGTCATCCTACAATGAGCAGTTCTTC. Encoded protein: CASRQTFRGVSSYNEQFF.

This clonotype has only a few counts. This chain links TRBV20-1 with TRBJ1-5; TRBD1 might be the D (6 bases). Germline values: CDR1 DFQATT, CDR2 SNEGSKA (reference sequence). Trimming removed 0 bases at V and 9 bases at J, with 18 bases between. CDR3 length: 15 amino acids. CDR3 sequence: CSARDLLGRGRPQHF. CDR3 DNA sequence: TGCAGTGCTAGAGATCTGCTTGGCAGGGGACGGCCCCAGCATTTT.

This chain uses TRBV6-5 with TRBJ2-2; TRBD1 matches 9 bases. Germline V CDR1 and CDR2: MNHEY, SVGAGI. The CDR3 totals 17 residues. With V trimmed by 0 bases and J by 7 bases, 9 bases remained unmatched. CDR3 protein: CASSYSQQGASDGELFF. The CDR3 DNA reads TGTGCCAGCAGTTACTCGCAACAGGGGGCGTCGGACGGGGAGCTGTTTTTT.

This clonotype was observed at least ten times. The chain joins TRBV29-1 to TRBJ2-2; unclear D gene. Looked up from germline, CDR1 is SQVTM and CDR2 is ANQGSEA. The CDR3 consists of 12 residues. V was pared by 5 bases and J by 4 bases, with 8 bases between. For the CDR3, the DNA is TGCAGCGTTTATCGGATCACCGGGGAGCTGTTTTTT. Its protein product is CSVYRITGELFF.

A few counts support this clonotype. The chain links TRBV4-3 to TRBJ1-1; D is possibly TRBD1 (5 bases). Deletions cut 0 bases from V and 1 base from J, with 9 bases between. CDR1 is LGHNA, CDR2 YSLEER, per germline. The CDR3 is made up of 15 amino acids. This CDR3 is CASSQDGRENTEAFF. DNA of the CDR3: TGCGCCAGCAGCCAAGACGGCAGGGAGAACACTGAAGCTTTCTTT.

This clonotype was seen ten or more times. CDR3 coding DNA: TGCAGTGTTAAGAGTAGGGACAGGTCCTACGAGCAGTACTTC. As protein: CSVKSRDRSYEQYF. The V call is TRBV20-1, the J call TRBJ2-7; TRBD1 matches at 8 bases. Germline values: CDR1 DFQATT, CDR2 SNEGSKA (reference sequence). After removal of 7 bases from V and 1 base from J, the junction contained 9 bases not matched to a gene. The length of the CDR3 is 14 residues.

In its sample, this clonotype was seen many times. This chain links TRBV6-5 with TRBJ1-1; the D gene is possibly TRBD1 (5 bases). The CDR3 is 16 amino acids. V dropped 2 bases and J dropped 0 bases, with 13 bases sitting between them. Per the germline V gene, CDR1 is MNHEY and CDR2 is SVGAGI. DNA of the CDR3: TGTGCCAGCAGTTACCATAACGGGGGGGTGAACACTGAAGCTTTCTTT. The encoded protein is CASSYHNGGVNTEAFF.

Details on this clonotype: A clone one base away is much larger, so this may be a read error. J is TRBJ2-1 and V is TRBV27; D is unclear. Per germline, CDR1 MNHEY and CDR2 SMNVEV (reference sequence). Trimming took 5 bases from V and 9 from J, leaving 20 bases between them. The CDR3 sequence is 15 residues long. The CDR3 DNA sequence: TGTGCCAGCAGTGCAAAGGGTCCAGCTATAATTGAGCAGTTCTTC. Its protein is CASSAKGPAIIEQFF.

This clonotype came up many times. V usage is TRBV18 and J usage is TRBJ2-7; no definite D call. Germline CDR1 KGHSH, CDR2 LQKENI. The CDR3 is 13 residues long. The V end lost 1 base, the J end lost 6 bases, and 10 bases lay between the germline ends. The CDR3 region has the DNA TGTGCCAGCTCACCACGTGGAAGACTCGAGCAGTACTTC. Its protein is CASSPRGRLEQYF.

Many counts were recorded for this clonotype. This rearrangement joins TRBV29-1 to TRBJ1-2; tentatively, D is TRBD1 (5 bases). V lost 3 bases to trimming and J lost 5 bases, with 13 bases between them. CDR3 length: 13 residues. Germline V gene lookup returns CDR1 SQVTM and CDR2 ANQGSEA. The chain's CDR3 is CSVEAGLSYGYTF. CDR3 nucleotides: TGCAGCGTTGAGGCGGGGCTGTCATATGGCTACACCTTC.

Ten or more counts support this clonotype. V is TRBV6-2 or TRBV6-3 and J is TRBJ1-1; D remains ambiguous. There are 11 residues in the CDR3. V lost 6 bases and J 8 bases, leaving 10 bases between the germline ends. Germline V gives CDR1 MNHEY, CDR2 SVGEGT. This CDR3 reads CASSSPREAFF. For the CDR3, the DNA is TGTGCCAGCAGCTCTCCAAGAGAAGCTTTCTTT.

This clonotype was counted at least ten times. This chain uses TRBV21-1 with TRBJ2-1; TRBD2 is taken as the D call from the table, unchecked against the DNA. TRBV21-1 is a pseudogene segment. The CDR3 is made up of 16 amino acids. CDR3 sequence (DNA): TGTGCCAGCAGCAAACCTCCCCAGGATGAATACAATGAGCAGTTCTTC. As protein: CASSKPPQDEYNEQFF.

This clonotype has at least ten counts. This chain links TRBV15 with TRBJ2-2; D possibly matches TRBD1 or TRBD2 (6 bases each). The length of the CDR3 is 18 residues. V shed 1 base and J shed 7 bases, with 22 bases lying between them. The V gene's germline CDR1 is LNHNV and CDR2 YYDKDF (reference sequence). The DNA for the CDR3 is TGTGCCACCAGCAGAGTGGGTGGTGGAGGGGACAAGGACGGGGAGCTGTTTTTT. It translates to CATSRVGGGGDKDGELFF.